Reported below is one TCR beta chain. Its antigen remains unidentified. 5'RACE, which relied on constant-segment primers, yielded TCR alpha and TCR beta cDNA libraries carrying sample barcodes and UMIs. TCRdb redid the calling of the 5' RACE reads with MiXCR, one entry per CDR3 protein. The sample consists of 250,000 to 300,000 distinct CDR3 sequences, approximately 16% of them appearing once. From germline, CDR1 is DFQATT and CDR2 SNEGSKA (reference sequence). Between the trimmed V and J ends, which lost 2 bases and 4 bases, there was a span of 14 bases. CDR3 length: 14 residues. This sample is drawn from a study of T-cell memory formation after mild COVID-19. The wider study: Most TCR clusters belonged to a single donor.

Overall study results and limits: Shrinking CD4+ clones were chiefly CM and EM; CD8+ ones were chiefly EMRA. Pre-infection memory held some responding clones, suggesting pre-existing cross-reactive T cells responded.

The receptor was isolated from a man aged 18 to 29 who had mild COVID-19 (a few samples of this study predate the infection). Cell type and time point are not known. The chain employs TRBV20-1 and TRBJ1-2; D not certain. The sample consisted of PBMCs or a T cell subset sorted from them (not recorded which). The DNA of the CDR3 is TGCAGTGCTAGACTTTTGGCGGAGTCCTATGGCTACACCTTC. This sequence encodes CSARLLAESYGYTF.